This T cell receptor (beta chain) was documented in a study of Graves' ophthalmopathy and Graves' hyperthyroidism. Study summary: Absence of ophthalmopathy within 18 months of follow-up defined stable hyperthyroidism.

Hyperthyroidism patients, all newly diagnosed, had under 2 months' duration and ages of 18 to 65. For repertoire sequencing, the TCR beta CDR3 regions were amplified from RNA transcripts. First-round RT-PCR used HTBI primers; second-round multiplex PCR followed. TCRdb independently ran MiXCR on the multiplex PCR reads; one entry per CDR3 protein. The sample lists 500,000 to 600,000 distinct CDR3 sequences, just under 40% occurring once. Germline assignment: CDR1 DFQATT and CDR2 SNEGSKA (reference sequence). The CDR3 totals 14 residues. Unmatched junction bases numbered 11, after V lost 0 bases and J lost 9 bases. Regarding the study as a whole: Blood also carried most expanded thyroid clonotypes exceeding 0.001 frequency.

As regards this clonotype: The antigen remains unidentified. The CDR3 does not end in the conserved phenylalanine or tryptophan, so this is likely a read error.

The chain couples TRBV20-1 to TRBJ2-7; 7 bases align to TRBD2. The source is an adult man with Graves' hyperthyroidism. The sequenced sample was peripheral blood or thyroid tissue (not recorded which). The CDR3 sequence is CSARDPSGIGGQYL. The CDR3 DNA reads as TGCAGTGCTAGAGATCCCAGCGGGATTGGCGGGCAGTACCTC.